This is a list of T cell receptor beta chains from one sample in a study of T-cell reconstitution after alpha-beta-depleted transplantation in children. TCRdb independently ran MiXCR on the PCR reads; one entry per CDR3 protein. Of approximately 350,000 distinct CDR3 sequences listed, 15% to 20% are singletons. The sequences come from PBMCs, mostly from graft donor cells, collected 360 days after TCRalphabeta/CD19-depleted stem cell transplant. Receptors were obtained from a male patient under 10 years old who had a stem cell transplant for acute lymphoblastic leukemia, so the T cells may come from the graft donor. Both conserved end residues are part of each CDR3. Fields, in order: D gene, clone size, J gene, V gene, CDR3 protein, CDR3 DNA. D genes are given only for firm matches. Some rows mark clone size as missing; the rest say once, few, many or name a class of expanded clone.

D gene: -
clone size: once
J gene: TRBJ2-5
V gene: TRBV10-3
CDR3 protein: CAISESGGPPQETQYF
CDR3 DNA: TGTGCCATCAGTGAGTCCGGGGGACCACCTCAAGAGACCCAGTACTTC

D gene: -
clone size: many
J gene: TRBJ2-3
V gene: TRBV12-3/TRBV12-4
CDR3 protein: CATTRATPSDTQYF
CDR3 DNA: TGTGCCACCACGAGGGCAACCCCGAGCGATACGCAGTATTTT

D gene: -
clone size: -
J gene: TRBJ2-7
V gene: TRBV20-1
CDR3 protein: CSAGGRPYEQYF
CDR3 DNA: TGCAGTGCGGGTGGACGGCCCTACGAGCAGTACTTC

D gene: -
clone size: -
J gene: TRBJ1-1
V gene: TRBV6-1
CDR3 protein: CASKGGRDTEAFF
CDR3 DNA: TGTGCCAGCAAGGGGGGGCGGGACACTGAAGCTTTCTTT

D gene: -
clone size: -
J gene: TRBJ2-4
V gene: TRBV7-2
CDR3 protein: CASSLQMGAAKNIQYF
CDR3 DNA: TGTGCCAGCAGTCTTCAGATGGGTGCGGCCAAAAACATTCAGTACTTC

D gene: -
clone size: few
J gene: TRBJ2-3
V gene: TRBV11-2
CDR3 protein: CASSSIRGPATDTQYF
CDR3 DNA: TGTGCCAGCAGTTCCATAAGGGGCCCTGCGACAGATACGCAGTATTTT

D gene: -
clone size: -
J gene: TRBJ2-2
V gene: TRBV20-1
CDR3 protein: CSAPRLGTLFTGELFF
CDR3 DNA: TGCAGTGCTCCCAGACTGGGGACACTTTTCACCGGGGAGCTGTTTTTT

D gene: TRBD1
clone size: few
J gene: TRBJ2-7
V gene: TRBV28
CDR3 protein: CASAIPGQGLEQYF
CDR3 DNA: TGTGCCAGTGCTATCCCGGGACAGGGACTTGAGCAGTACTTC

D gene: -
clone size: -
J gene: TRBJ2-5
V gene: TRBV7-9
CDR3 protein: CASSLVDPKSRETQYF
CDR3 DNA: TGTGCCAGCAGCTTAGTAGACCCAAAATCGCGAGAGACCCAGTACTTC

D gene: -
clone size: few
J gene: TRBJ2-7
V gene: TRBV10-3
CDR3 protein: CAISESLYSYEQYF
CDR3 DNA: TGTGCCATCAGTGAGTCGTTGTACTCCTACGAGCAGTACTTC